This record concerns one TCR beta chain sequence. Using RNA transcripts as the source, TCR beta CDR3 regions were amplified. Initially, a first-round RT-PCR of the TCR CDR3 employed the HTBI primer set. TCRdb used MiXCR to reprocess the multiplex PCR reads, holding one entry per CDR3 protein. The profile shows about 560,000 distinct CDR3 sequences, over 15% of them singletons. This sample is drawn from a study of T cells in Graves' hyperthyroidism and ophthalmopathy. Deletions cut 3 bases from V and 2 bases from J, with 1 base between. This CDR3 is built from 12 residues. From germline, CDR1 is LGHNT and CDR2 FRNRAP.

This TCR was recovered from a woman aged 18-29 years with Graves' hyperthyroidism. The sequenced material came from blood. The V gene is TRBV12-5, the J gene TRBJ2-2; D remains ambiguous. CDR3 bases: TGTGCTAGTGGTTTCAACACCGGGGAGCTGTTTTTT. Translating it yields CASGFNTGELFF.